The 26 T cell receptor beta chains below all came from one sample that was sequenced in a study of regulatory T cells in long-lasting Graves disease. Described time point: newly diagnosed GD, antithyroid drugs for less than 3 months. PBMC RNA served as the TCR library source. Sequencing libraries for TCR beta were prepared with iRepertoire HTBI primers and Arm-PCR of CDR3 regions. Using its own MiXCR run on the multiplex PCR reads, TCRdb lists one record per CDR3 protein. The sample gives 520,000 or so distinct CDR3 sequences, around 12% of which show up once; over 7% is in the top ten. Another study also made use of these data, one on T cells in Graves' hyperthyroidism and ophthalmopathy.

The input for sequencing was peripheral blood mononuclear cells (PBMCs), taken at new diagnosis, from a patient treated with antithyroid drugs. Receptors originate from a woman younger than 45 with Graves disease.

The chain links TRBV11-2 to TRBJ2-3; 14 bases agree with TRBD2. Germline CDR1 and CDR2: SGHAT and FQNNGV. The junction had 4 bases not matched to a gene; V was cut back by 5 bases and J by 6 bases. The length of the CDR3 is 15 residues. For the CDR3, the DNA is TGTGCCAGCAGCCCGACTAGCGGGAGGGCCGATACGCAGTATTTT. Translated, it gives CASSPTSGRADTQYF.

The table lists this clonotype with many counts. The rearrangement joins TRBV2 to TRBJ2-3; TRBD1 or TRBD2 may be the D gene (5 bases each). Trimming took off 3 bases at V and 2 bases at J, with 15 bases between the two ends. CDR1 is SNHLY, CDR2 FYNNEI, per germline. The CDR3 consists of 16 residues. This CDR3 reads CASSDTPGTPTDTQYF. DNA for the CDR3: TGTGCCAGCAGTGACACCCCGGGGACCCCCACAGATACGCAGTATTTT.

There are many counts of this clonotype. The rearrangement uses TRBV5-1 and TRBJ1-6; possible D gene TRBD1, 6 bases. CDR1 and CDR2 from the germline V gene are SGHRS and YFSETQ. The CDR3 is 15 amino acids. The V end lost 4 bases, the J end lost 7 bases, and 15 bases lay between the germline ends. This CDR3 reads CASSKTGDLNSPLHF. The CDR3 DNA sequence: TGCGCCAGCAGCAAGACAGGTGATCTAAATTCACCCCTCCACTTT.

There are many counts of this clonotype. This sequence joins TRBV28 and TRBJ2-7; D not certain. V was shortened by 1 base and J by 6 bases, with 10 bases between the two germline ends. Looked up from germline, CDR1 is MDHEN and CDR2 is SYDVKM. The CDR3 sequence is 13 residues long. The CDR3 spells CASSLLSDREQYF. CDR3 DNA sequence: TGTGCCAGCAGTTTATTGTCAGATCGCGAGCAGTACTTC. Based on the CDR3 plus reference TRBV28 and TRBJ2-7, the full variable domain is DVKVTQSSRYLVKRTGEKVFLECVQDMDHENMFWYRQDPGLGLRLIYFSYDVKMKEKGDIPEGYSVSREKKERFSLILESASTNQTSMYLCASSLLSDREQYFGPGTRLTVT.

This clonotype appeared many times. The chain employs TRBV28 and TRBJ2-2; no clear D. Trimming shortened V by 5 bases and J by 0 bases, and 13 bases separated the two germline ends. CDR3 length: 16 amino acids. Germline V lookup: CDR1 MDHEN, CDR2 SYDVKM. The CDR3 loop is CASSPQKLPNTGELFF. CDR3 in DNA: TGTGCCAGCAGTCCCCAAAAGTTACCGAACACCGGGGAGCTGTTTTTT.

This clonotype was picked up many times. The chain couples TRBV6-2 or TRBV6-3 to TRBJ2-2; D is undetermined. Germline CDR1 and CDR2: MNHEY and SVGEGT. The V end was cut by 5 bases, the J end by 2 bases, with 9 bases between. The CDR3 contains 14 residues. CDR3 DNA: TGTGCCAGCAGTGAACCCAGAAACACCGGGGAGCTGTTTTTT. Its translation is CASSEPRNTGELFF.

This clonotype occurred a few times. The chain has TRBV18 and TRBJ2-7, with 8 bases identical to TRBD1. The CDR3 is 15 amino acids. Per germline, CDR1 KGHSH and CDR2 LQKENI. V was pared by 3 bases and J by 2 bases, with 6 bases of the junction left unmatched. CDR3 sequence reads: CASSPRTGWTYEQYF. In DNA form, the CDR3 reads TGTGCCAGCTCACCCAGGACAGGGTGGACCTACGAGCAGTACTTC. Using reference TRBV18 and TRBJ2-7 for the parts outside the CDR3, the full variable domain is NAGVMQNPRHLVRRRGQEARLRCSPMKGHSHVYWYRQLPEEGLKFMVYLQKENIIDESGMPKERFSAEFPKEGPSILRIQQVVRGDSAAYFCASSPRTGWTYEQYFGPGTRLTVT.

This clonotype was seen at least ten times. The chain employs TRBV3-1 and TRBJ2-7; 12 bases align to TRBD1. The CDR3 totals 15 residues. Per germline, CDR1 LGHDT and CDR2 YNNKEL (reference sequence). The trim removed 3 bases at V and 7 bases at J, leaving 7 bases unmatched. The CDR3 bases are TGTGCCAGCAGCCACCCGGGACAGGGGGCGAGGGAGCAGTACTTC. Encoded protein: CASSHPGQGAREQYF.

There are a few counts of this clonotype. The V call is TRBV29-1, the J call TRBJ2-7; a weak D match, TRBD1 (6 bases). The V end was cut by 7 bases, the J end by 3 bases, with 16 bases between. The CDR3 runs 13 residues. CDR1 is SQVTM and CDR2 is ANQGSEA in the germline V gene. Here the CDR3 reads CSGGWGLGYEQYF. As DNA, the CDR3 is TGCAGCGGGGGATGGGGGCTTGGCTACGAGCAGTACTTC.

Of note for this clonotype: Being one base from a much bigger clone, this may be a read error. The chain has TRBV7-2 and TRBJ2-1, with 10 bases matching TRBD2. This CDR3 is built from 15 residues. Germline CDR1 SGHTA, CDR2 FQGNSA. After removal of 4 bases from V and 10 bases from J, the junction contained 10 bases not matched to a gene. The CDR3 coding sequence is TGTGCCAGCAGCTCTGAGATAGCGGGGGGCTACGAGCAGTTCTTC. Translating gives CASSSEIAGGYEQFF. The variable domain in full, completed from reference TRBV7-2 and TRBJ2-1, reads GAGVSQSPSNKVTEKGKDVELRCDPISGHTALYWYRQSLGQGLEFLIYFQGNSAPDKSGLPSDRFSAERTGGSVSTLTIQRTQQEDSAVYLCASSSEIAGGYEQFFGPGTRLTVL.

This clonotype was recorded a few times. The rearrangement uses TRBV24-1 and TRBJ2-3; 11 nucleotides match TRBD2. CDR1 is KGHDR and CDR2 is SFDVKD in the germline V gene. Trimming at V came to 3 bases and at J to 4 bases, leaving 8 bases not matched to a gene. The CDR3 loop spans 17 amino acids. The CDR3 sequence is CATSDRITSGSADTQYF. The CDR3, as DNA: TGTGCCACCAGTGATCGAATAACTAGCGGGAGTGCAGATACGCAGTATTTT.

A word on this clonotype: A far larger clone is one base from this, pointing to a likely read error. This chain connects TRBV28 to TRBJ2-1; the match to TRBD2 covers 14 bases. The assigned J gene may be wrong: the sequence end matches TRBJ2-3 better. There are 17 residues in the CDR3. Germline V gives CDR1 MDHEN, CDR2 SYDVKM. CDR3 loop: CASSLVGLAGEVNTQYF. The CDR3 DNA sequence: TGTGCCAGCAGTTTAGTGGGACTAGCGGGGGAAGTGAATACGCAGTATTTT.

This clonotype has a count of ten or more. The rearrangement uses TRBV20-1 and TRBJ2-2; D remains unclear. This CDR3 is 13 amino acids long. V lost 5 bases to trimming and J lost 1 base, with 8 bases between them. Germline V CDR1 and CDR2: DFQATT, SNEGSKA (reference sequence). The CDR3 spells CSASSQNTGELFF. The CDR3 nucleotides read TGCAGTGCTTCCTCTCAGAACACCGGGGAGCTGTTTTTT.

In its sample, this clonotype was seen many times. This rearrangement joins TRBV5-1 to TRBJ2-3; D unclear. The CDR3 contains 15 residues. Trimming pared 4 bases from V and 0 bases from J, leaving 12 bases between. Germline CDR1 is SGHRS and CDR2 is YFSETQ. CDR3 residues: CASSGRGVSTDTQYF. CDR3 nucleotide sequence: TGCGCCAGCAGCGGTCGAGGAGTGAGCACAGATACGCAGTATTTT.

This chain links TRBV24-1 with TRBJ2-3; 16 positions agree with TRBD2. Looked up from germline, CDR1 is KGHDR and CDR2 is SFDVKD. J was trimmed by 4 bases and V by 4 bases; bases with no gene match: 7. CDR3 length: 18 amino acids. This CDR3 is CATSDQGLAGGVPDTQYF. CDR3 DNA: TGTGCCACCAGTGACCAGGGACTAGCGGGAGGGGTCCCAGATACGCAGTATTTT.

At least ten counts were recorded for this clonotype. The chain combines TRBV30 with TRBJ2-5; no definite D call. V lost 2 bases and J lost 4, with 17 bases in between. CDR3 length: 15 amino acids. The germline V gene has CDR1 GTSNPN and CDR2 SVGIG (reference sequence). The CDR3 bases are TGTGCCTGGAGTCCCCCCGGTTCCAGGCGAGAGACCCAGTACTTC. Protein sequence: CAWSPPGSRRETQYF.

This clonotype was recorded a few times. J is TRBJ2-2 and V is TRBV9; D possibly uses TRBD1 or TRBD2 (5 bases each). Trimming stripped 4 bases from V and 0 bases from J, with 16 bases between. The CDR3 covers 17 residues. Germline V gives CDR1 SGDLS, CDR2 YYNGEE. This chain's CDR3 is CASSLIGTASNTGELFF. CDR3 in DNA: TGTGCCAGCAGCCTCATCGGGACGGCCTCGAACACCGGGGAGCTGTTTTTT.

This clonotype was seen at least ten times. The V gene is TRBV30, the J gene TRBJ2-1, with 8 bases that match TRBD2. Per the germline V gene, CDR1 is GTSNPN and CDR2 is SVGIG (reference sequence). V was clipped by 5 bases and J by 7 bases; unmatched bases: 10. There are 14 residues in the CDR3. The CDR3 protein is CAWAWGLGLNEQFF. CDR3 nucleotide sequence: TGTGCCTGGGCGTGGGGACTAGGGCTTAATGAGCAGTTCTTC.

This clonotype was seen many times. V is TRBV30 and J is TRBJ1-3, with TRBD1 as a possible D gene (6 bases). The CDR3 length is 12 residues. From germline, CDR1 is GTSNPN and CDR2 SVGIG (reference sequence). The germline V and J ends were trimmed by 5 bases and 8 bases, with 13 bases remaining between them. The CDR3 sequence is CAWGAGVYTIYF. CDR3 DNA sequence: TGTGCCTGGGGCGCAGGGGTCTACACCATATATTTT.

In its sample, this clonotype was seen many times. This rearrangement joins TRBV28 to TRBJ2-7; no clear D. Trimming removed 6 bases from V and 3 bases from J, with 6 bases in between. Germline assignment: CDR1 MDHEN and CDR2 SYDVKM. The CDR3 totals 11 residues. CDR3 coding DNA: TGTGCCAGCAGCTTGCGCTACGAGCAGTACTTC. Translating gives CASSLRYEQYF.

This clonotype came up many times. CDR3 DNA sequence: TGTGCCAGCAGCCGAGAACCGGGACAGGAGGATGGCTACACCTTC. Translated: CASSREPGQEDGYTF. The chain recombines TRBV12-3 or TRBV12-4 with TRBJ1-2, with TRBD1 matching over 8 bases. J gave up 6 bases and V 6 bases, and 12 bases lay outside the gene matches. CDR3 size: 15 residues.

This clonotype was seen a few times. This rearrangement joins TRBV29-1 to TRBJ1-2; D not resolved. Germline values: CDR1 SQVTM, CDR2 ANQGSEA. The CDR3 sequence is 12 residues long. Trimming left V 2 bases short and J 4 bases short, with 8 bases between. The CDR3 nucleotides are TGCAGCGTTGAACTCCCGGGCTATGGCTACACCTTC. This sequence encodes CSVELPGYGYTF.

This clonotype was counted at least ten times. This chain joins TRBV6-1 and TRBJ2-5; tentatively, D is TRBD2 (6 bases). This CDR3 has 19 residues. Germline V gene data show CDR1 as MNHNS and CDR2 as SASEGT. Trimming left V 7 bases short and J 5 bases short, with 32 bases between. DNA for the CDR3: TGTGCCAGCAACCCCGGGGAGGCTAGCTATCATCGGAGAGAGGAGACCCAGTACTTC. Translating it yields CASNPGEASYHRREETQYF.

This clonotype was seen at least ten times. The gene calls are TRBV2 and TRBJ2-7; TRBD1 might be the D (6 bases). V was trimmed by 5 bases and J by 3 bases, leaving 14 bases between them. This CDR3 contains 14 residues. CDR1 and CDR2 (germline): SNHLY, FYNNEI. CDR3 amino acids: CASSQLGTNYEQYF. The CDR3, as DNA: TGTGCCAGCAGTCAACTCGGGACAAACTACGAGCAGTACTTC.

This clonotype has just a few counts. V gene TRBV20-1 combines with J gene TRBJ2-5, with 10 bases that match TRBD2. V shed 4 bases, J shed 2 bases, and the junction held 4 bases outside the gene matches. CDR3 length: 14 residues. Per the germline V gene, CDR1 is DFQATT and CDR2 is SNEGSKA (reference sequence). Here the CDR3 DNA reads TGCAGTGCTATACAACTAGCGGGACAAGAGACCCAGTACTTC. Translation gives CSAIQLAGQETQYF.

The rearrangement links TRBV10-3 to TRBJ2-5; weak D call: TRBD1 (5 bases). V was cut by 6 bases and J by 3 bases, with 11 bases left in between. The CDR3 runs to 13 residues. Germline values: CDR1 ENHRY, CDR2 SYGVKD. The CDR3 DNA is TGTGCCATCAGCCAGGGATCCAAAGAGACCCAGTACTTC. Translating it yields CAISQGSKETQYF.